This T cell receptor (beta chain) stems from a study of shared clonotypes between healthy human individuals. Study outcomes and limitations: Depth was large, yet rarefaction showed that sorted-subset sequencing was incomplete. Researchers found naive subsets generally carried larger estimated richness than memory subsets.

For every subset, genomic DNA was evenly distributed across several immunoSEQ plates. Measured with immunoSEQ multiplex PCR; TCRdb has only the in-frame clones, and not every one. The sample lists about 680,000 clones, around 72% seen once, with around 2% in the top ten. Only Caucasian adults living in Nashville, Tennessee made up the donor group. Comments on this clone: Its antigen is currently unknown.

Germline lookup yields CDR1 KGHSH and CDR2 LQKENI. The CDR3 totals 13 residues. Material: memory CD4+ T cells sorted from blood. Indicated subset: CD45RA-negative fraction. The TCR was taken from a woman in her twenties or thirties in good health. The rearrangement links TRBV18 to TRBJ2-5; D is possibly TRBD1 (6 bases). The J call may be faulty, since TRBJ2-7 better matches the DNA end. The CDR3 loop is CASSTDRSYEQYF. The CDR3 DNA reads as TGTGCCAGCTCAACTGACAGGTCCTACGAGCAGTACTTC.